These T cell receptor beta chains were read from a single sample in a study of lymphopenia after photon versus proton radiotherapy. Sequencing was performed with immunoSEQ multiplex PCR; in TCRdb, only in-frame clones are kept and a portion is missing. The sample records about 12,000 clones, 70% to 90% being singletons. Sample: peripheral blood, taken from a patient treated with proton-based radiotherapy. All receptors come from a man aged 60 to 69 with pancreatic cancer. Both conserved end residues are part of each CDR3. Fields, in order: J gene, clone size, V gene, D gene, CDR3 protein, CDR3 DNA. D genes are given only for firm matches. Where a row states a size, it is once, few, many or the class of an expanded clone; other rows omit it.

j_call: TRBJ1-6
clone_size: NA
v_call: TRBV6-5
d_call: NA
cdr3_aa: CASSYSGRDNSPLHF
cdr3_nt: TGTGCCAGCAGTTACTCTGGCAGGGACAATTCACCCCTCCACTTT

j_call: TRBJ2-1
clone_size: NA
v_call: TRBV6-4
d_call: TRBD2
cdr3_aa: CASSGGGTSGRREQFF
cdr3_nt: TGTGCCAGCAGCGGCGGCGGGACTAGCGGGAGGAGGGAGCAGTTCTTC

j_call: TRBJ2-2
clone_size: NA
v_call: TRBV7-9
d_call: NA
cdr3_aa: CASVPFGAGELFF
cdr3_nt: TGTGCCAGCGTCCCGTTTGGAGCCGGGGAGCTGTTTTTT

j_call: TRBJ2-5
clone_size: NA
v_call: TRBV4-1
d_call: NA
cdr3_aa: CASSQVLGFRETQYF
cdr3_nt: TGCGCCAGCAGCCAAGTGTTAGGGTTTAGAGAGACCCAGTACTTC

j_call: TRBJ1-2
clone_size: once
v_call: TRBV5-4
d_call: NA
cdr3_aa: CASSPLQGSQVGYTF
cdr3_nt: TGTGCCAGCAGCCCGCTACAGGGCTCCCAAGTGGGCTACACCTTC

j_call: TRBJ2-7
clone_size: NA
v_call: TRBV5-1
d_call: TRBD2
cdr3_aa: CASSLGPPTLAGVVYEQYF
cdr3_nt: TGCGCCAGCAGCTTGGGGCCCCCAACTCTAGCGGGAGTAGTCTACGAGCAGTACTTC

j_call: TRBJ2-7
clone_size: NA
v_call: TRBV6-6
d_call: TRBD1
cdr3_aa: CASSYRDRGTIYEQYF
cdr3_nt: TGTGCCAGCAGTTACAGGGACAGGGGGACTATCTACGAGCAGTACTTC

j_call: TRBJ2-3
clone_size: NA
v_call: TRBV13
d_call: TRBD1
cdr3_aa: CASSRGDRGGDTQYF
cdr3_nt: TGTGCCAGCAGCCGAGGGGACAGGGGGGGAGATACGCAGTATTTT

j_call: TRBJ2-1
clone_size: NA
v_call: TRBV5-4
d_call: NA
cdr3_aa: CASSLGSAAAYNEQFF
cdr3_nt: TGTGCCAGCAGCTTAGGTTCGGCCGCCGCCTACAATGAGCAGTTCTTC

j_call: TRBJ2-7
clone_size: NA
v_call: TRBV28
d_call: NA
cdr3_aa: CASTSGLNEQYF
cdr3_nt: TGTGCCAGCACCAGCGGACTGAACGAGCAGTACTTC

j_call: TRBJ1-5
clone_size: NA
v_call: TRBV18
d_call: TRBD1
cdr3_aa: CASSEGTGSNQPQHF
cdr3_nt: TGTGCCAGCTCGGAGGGGACAGGGAGCAATCAGCCCCAGCATTTT

j_call: TRBJ2-7
clone_size: NA
v_call: TRBV6-1
d_call: TRBD2
cdr3_aa: CASSSSGSPLYEQYF
cdr3_nt: TGTGCCAGCAGTTCCAGCGGGAGCCCCCTCTACGAGCAGTACTTC

j_call: TRBJ2-7
clone_size: NA
v_call: TRBV7-9
d_call: NA
cdr3_aa: CASSLSRGYWEQYF
cdr3_nt: TGTGCCAGCAGCTTAAGCCGGGGTTATTGGGAGCAGTACTTC

j_call: TRBJ2-7
clone_size: NA
v_call: TRBV6-9
d_call: NA
cdr3_aa: CASSTTTHEQYF
cdr3_nt: TGTGCCAGCAGTACCACTACCCACGAGCAGTACTTC

j_call: TRBJ1-5
clone_size: NA
v_call: TRBV28
d_call: NA
cdr3_aa: CASSWLQGGGNQPQHF
cdr3_nt: TGTGCCAGCAGTTGGCTCCAGGGTGGAGGCAATCAGCCCCAGCATTTT

j_call: TRBJ1-5
clone_size: NA
v_call: TRBV19
d_call: NA
cdr3_aa: CASSNIDEGRNQPQHF
cdr3_nt: TGTGCCAGTAGCAATATAGATGAGGGGAGGAATCAGCCCCAGCATTTT

j_call: TRBJ2-7
clone_size: NA
v_call: TRBV5-1
d_call: NA
cdr3_aa: CASSSTETNRDEQYF
cdr3_nt: TGCGCCAGCAGCTCAACTGAGACCAACCGGGACGAGCAGTACTTC

j_call: TRBJ2-5
clone_size: NA
v_call: TRBV11-2
d_call: TRBD1
cdr3_aa: CASSFGTGGFKETQYF
cdr3_nt: TGTGCCAGCAGCTTTGGGACAGGGGGCTTCAAAGAGACCCAGTACTTC

j_call: TRBJ1-2
clone_size: NA
v_call: TRBV15
d_call: NA
cdr3_aa: CATSLGGSRLGYGYTF
cdr3_nt: TGTGCCACCAGCTTGGGAGGGAGCCGCCTAGGCTATGGCTACACCTTC

j_call: TRBJ2-2
clone_size: NA
v_call: TRBV5-6
d_call: NA
cdr3_aa: CASSFLLGYAGELFF
cdr3_nt: TGTGCCAGCAGCTTTTTATTGGGGTACGCCGGGGAGCTGTTTTTT

j_call: TRBJ1-2
clone_size: NA
v_call: TRBV4-1
d_call: NA
cdr3_aa: CASSQDRNYGYTF
cdr3_nt: TGCGCCAGCAGCCAAGATCGGAATTATGGCTACACCTTC

j_call: TRBJ2-2
clone_size: NA
v_call: TRBV27
d_call: NA
cdr3_aa: CASGDGFGELFF
cdr3_nt: TGTGCCAGCGGGGACGGGTTCGGGGAGCTGTTTTTT

j_call: TRBJ1-5
clone_size: NA
v_call: TRBV5-5
d_call: NA
cdr3_aa: CASRSSGGAAQPQHF
cdr3_nt: TGTGCCAGCAGGTCATCAGGAGGTGCTGCGCAGCCCCAGCATTTT

j_call: TRBJ2-7
clone_size: once
v_call: TRBV2
d_call: NA
cdr3_aa: CASSAIVRGKDEQYF
cdr3_nt: TGTGCCAGCAGCGCTATCGTCCGGGGTAAGGACGAGCAGTACTTC

j_call: TRBJ2-7
clone_size: NA
v_call: TRBV5-6
d_call: NA
cdr3_aa: CASSLAVEQYF
cdr3_nt: TGTGCCAGCAGCTTGGCGGTCGAGCAGTACTTC

j_call: TRBJ2-1
clone_size: NA
v_call: TRBV5-1
d_call: TRBD2
cdr3_aa: CASSLVSGLAATGEQFF
cdr3_nt: TGCGCCAGCAGCTTGGTATCGGGACTAGCGGCTACGGGCGAGCAGTTCTTC

j_call: TRBJ2-1
clone_size: NA
v_call: TRBV4-2
d_call: NA
cdr3_aa: CASSQVRDIYSHEQFF
cdr3_nt: TGTGCCAGCAGCCAAGTTCGGGACATATATTCCCATGAGCAGTTCTTC

j_call: TRBJ1-4
clone_size: NA
v_call: TRBV19
d_call: NA
cdr3_aa: CASSIFATNEKLFF
cdr3_nt: TGTGCCAGTAGTATTTTCGCAACTAATGAAAAACTGTTTTTT

j_call: TRBJ2-1
clone_size: NA
v_call: TRBV11-3
d_call: NA
cdr3_aa: CASSLDTGSSYNEQFF
cdr3_nt: TGTGCCAGCAGCTTAGATACAGGAAGCTCCTACAATGAGCAGTTCTTC

j_call: TRBJ2-3
clone_size: NA
v_call: TRBV30
d_call: NA
cdr3_aa: CAWAVTARGDTQYF
cdr3_nt: TGTGCCTGGGCGGTAACGGCAAGAGGAGATACGCAGTATTTC

j_call: TRBJ1-5
clone_size: NA
v_call: TRBV6-1
d_call: NA
cdr3_aa: CASSEVASNQPQHF
cdr3_nt: TGTGCCAGCAGTGAAGTAGCAAGCAATCAGCCCCAGCATTTT

j_call: TRBJ1-5
clone_size: few
v_call: TRBV12-5
d_call: NA
cdr3_aa: CDSGRGQTNQPQHF
cdr3_nt: TGTGACAGTGGCAGGGGCCAGACCAATCAGCCCCAGCATTTT

j_call: TRBJ2-1
clone_size: NA
v_call: TRBV30
d_call: NA
cdr3_aa: CACPTVGRAGEYFF
cdr3_nt: TGTGCCTGTCCCACAGTGGGGCGGGCAGGAGAGTATTTCTTC

j_call: TRBJ1-3
clone_size: NA
v_call: TRBV4-1
d_call: NA
cdr3_aa: CASSQAEISYTIYF
cdr3_nt: TGCGCCAGCAGCCAAGCGGAGATATCGTACACCATATATTTT

j_call: TRBJ2-1
clone_size: NA
v_call: TRBV4-3
d_call: NA
cdr3_aa: CASSPSGLGGEQFF
cdr3_nt: TGCGCCAGCAGCCCATCCGGATTGGGGGGTGAGCAGTTCTTC

j_call: TRBJ2-5
clone_size: once
v_call: TRBV7-2
d_call: NA
cdr3_aa: CASSLFYDGETQYF
cdr3_nt: TGTGCCAGCAGCTTGTTCTACGACGGCGAGACCCAGTACTTC

j_call: TRBJ2-3
clone_size: NA
v_call: TRBV19
d_call: NA
cdr3_aa: CASSLMPTDTQYF
cdr3_nt: TGTGCCAGTAGTCTAATGCCCACAGATACGCAGTATTTT

j_call: TRBJ1-2
clone_size: NA
v_call: TRBV20-1
d_call: NA
cdr3_aa: CSAPTGYGYTF
cdr3_nt: TGCAGTGCTCCCACAGGTTATGGCTACACCTTC

j_call: TRBJ2-1
clone_size: NA
v_call: TRBV6-5
d_call: TRBD2
cdr3_aa: CASSSYSGSSYNEQFF
cdr3_nt: TGTGCCAGCAGTTCATATAGCGGGAGTTCCTACAATGAGCAGTTCTTC

j_call: TRBJ1-1
clone_size: NA
v_call: TRBV18
d_call: NA
cdr3_aa: CASSEGRNTEAFF
cdr3_nt: TGTGCCAGCTCCGAGGGCAGGAACACTGAAGCTTTCTTT

j_call: TRBJ1-5
clone_size: NA
v_call: TRBV28
d_call: TRBD1
cdr3_aa: CASNLQGGPNQPQHF
cdr3_nt: TGTGCCAGCAATCTCCAGGGGGGCCCCAATCAGCCCCAGCATTTT

j_call: TRBJ2-7
clone_size: NA
v_call: TRBV19
d_call: TRBD1
cdr3_aa: CASSMGQGGFEQYF
cdr3_nt: TGTGCCAGTAGTATGGGACAGGGGGGATTTGAGCAGTACTTC

j_call: TRBJ1-6
clone_size: NA
v_call: TRBV5-1
d_call: TRBD1
cdr3_aa: CASSWTGGEFSPLHF
cdr3_nt: TGCGCCAGCAGCTGGACAGGGGGCGAGTTTTCACCCCTCCACTTT

j_call: TRBJ2-2
clone_size: NA
v_call: TRBV7-3
d_call: NA
cdr3_aa: CASRPGNTGELFF
cdr3_nt: TGTGCCAGCAGGCCAGGGAACACCGGGGAGCTGTTTTTT

j_call: TRBJ2-1
clone_size: NA
v_call: TRBV7-8
d_call: TRBD2
cdr3_aa: CASSSTLSSGSMGEQFF
cdr3_nt: TGTGCCAGCAGCTCCACTCTGTCTAGCGGGAGTATGGGTGAGCAGTTCTTC

j_call: TRBJ2-3
clone_size: NA
v_call: TRBV10-3
d_call: NA
cdr3_aa: CAISDRGHPRTDTQYF
cdr3_nt: TGTGCCATCAGTGACCGAGGACACCCTCGCACAGATACGCAGTATTTT

j_call: TRBJ1-1
clone_size: NA
v_call: TRBV28
d_call: TRBD1
cdr3_aa: CASRNRGNMNTEAFF
cdr3_nt: TGTGCCAGCAGGAACAGGGGGAATATGAACACTGAAGCTTTCTTT

j_call: TRBJ2-1
clone_size: NA
v_call: TRBV5-6
d_call: TRBD2
cdr3_aa: CASSSNYPGLAYNEQFF
cdr3_nt: TGTGCCAGCAGCTCCAATTATCCGGGACTAGCCTACAATGAGCAGTTCTTC

j_call: TRBJ2-4
clone_size: NA
v_call: TRBV4-1
d_call: NA
cdr3_aa: CASSQESQARGIQYF
cdr3_nt: TGCGCCAGCAGCCAAGAGTCACAGGCCAGGGGCATTCAGTACTTC